This TCR beta chain was sequenced for a study of blood T cells in healthy people across ages. This clonotype was detected a few times. What it binds is unknown. CDR3 length: 13 residues. Trimming at V came to 5 bases and at J to 3 bases, leaving 6 bases not matched to a gene. Germline CDR1 is DFQATT and CDR2 is SNEGSKA (reference sequence). Regarding the study as a whole: Researchers said unsorted PBMCs prevented a conclusive naive versus antigen-experienced comparison.

A second about 6 to 11 cycle PCR used barcoded and J-beta primers. TCRdb re-called the 5' RACE reads with MiXCR, one entry per CDR3 protein. The table includes approximately 730,000 distinct CDR3 sequences, approximately 55% detected once. The TCR comes from a man older than 75 in good health. The chain uses TRBV20-1 and TRBJ2-5; TRBD1 agrees at 7 bases. The sequenced sample consisted of blood. This chain's CDR3 is CSAPRDRKETQYF. Here the CDR3 DNA reads TGCAGTGCTCCACGGGACAGAAAAGAGACCCAGTACTTC.